This T cell receptor (beta chain) was observed in a study of cytomegalovirus exposure and HLA in healthy donors (dated by TCRdb to about 2017). Context from the whole study: In an earlier analysis of 587 of the donors, 276 Gb of sequence data and 95 million to 130 million unique TCR beta sequences from 150 million to 200 million T cells were reported. An early release covering over 500 HLA-typed donors comprised about 310 gigabases of sequencing data and around 80 million unique TCR sequences. Of the roughly 420 genotyped donors, approximately 81% were placed in the genetic ancestry cluster associated with self-reported Caucasian donors. The aim of the study was to test whether cataloging public T cell receptors could identify signatures of past pathogen exposure. The study profiled the T cell repertoires of some 610 subjects by immunosequencing and related them to cytomegalovirus serostatus. Along with the roughly 700-subject first cohort, a separate validation cohort of more than 90 different subjects was used. The study combined high-throughput TCR immunosequencing, statistical association of individual TCRs with disease status, and machine learning to predict cytomegalovirus infection status. To study patterns of TCR occurrence, a later analysis re-analyzed previously published TCR beta repertoires from 650 to 750 donors and added high-resolution HLA genotyping. Rather than drawing on any new phenotypic data, the later analysis identified candidate immune exposures from TCR beta sequences and the way those sequences occurred across donors. In an earlier analysis of more than 550 of the donors, high-throughput TCR beta sequencing was used to judge whether each TCR beta V gene segment behaved as functional or pseudogenic. Donor age, sex, ethnicity and CMV serostatus were collected together with the repertoire data. A later genetic analysis used genome-wide SNP genotypes for about 60% of the roughly 700 donors, treating that subset as a discovery cohort. All discovery cohort repertoires had been generated using a single sequencing platform. Both class I and class II loci were covered by HLA typing, at four-digit resolution. Typing coverage varied by locus: about 620-630 donors for A, B, C, DRB1 and DQB1; about 520 for DQA1; approximately 610 for DPA1; under 490 for DPB1. Roughly 5 DR-DQ haplotypes were handled as single units for association and clustering, since linkage in the cohort was strong. Among about 410 genotyped donors of the cohort, an average of roughly 230,000 unique TCR beta nucleotide sequences was sequenced per donor, of which about 20% were non-productive.

Results the study describes overall, beyond this receptor: Most TCR sequences were observed very rarely across donors, whereas some public TCRs were present in many individuals. Compared with equally common non-associated chains, HLA-associated TCR beta chains in a later analysis were more clonally expanded and had lower generation probabilities. Because HLA typing was missing for some donors at each locus, association tests included only the typed subset. The only immune exposure information available for the cohort was CMV serostatus. The earlier analysis of some 540 of the donors excluded roughly 17 rarely observed V segments, including chromosome 9 orphons, because counts were too low. In the study, around 160 TCR beta chains were listed as associated with cytomegalovirus. Assigning TCR associations to individual alleles was difficult when HLA alleles, especially DR and DQ, strongly co-occurred. Three of the identified cytomegalovirus-associated TCR beta chains were confirmed in vitro to be specific for cytomegalovirus antigens. According to the authors, the approach could potentially be generalized to other disease states and immunological phenotypes. A later analysis reported that several top co-occurrence clusters appeared linked to parvovirus B19, influenza, CMV and Epstein-Barr virus. A further reported finding was that TCR beta sequences accurately predicted the HLA-A and HLA-B alleles for most subjects in the first cohort. In a later analysis, the rate of TCR association differed among HLA loci, with DRB1 alleles having the most associated TCRs and HLA-C alleles having the fewest. According to a later genetic analysis, donors in an Asian-associated ancestry cluster had fewer N-insertions in productive TCRs than the roughly 700-donor mean. The classifier was reported to diagnose cytomegalovirus status with high specificity and sensitivity in both the original cohort and the validation cohort. A later genetic analysis associated a missense DCLRE1C variant with V-gene and J-gene trimming of TCR beta chains, and an independent cohort replicated the association. An earlier analysis of some 590 of the donors showed that most TCR beta V segments appeared in productive rearrangements either about 87% or about 30% of the time, which broadly matched IMGT annotations. Correlated functional status among segregating V segments might reflect linkage disequilibrium, but an unknown experimental factor could not be ruled out. A group of highly shared sequence variants was considered likely to be a technical artifact of the sequencing pipeline. In a later analysis, around 17,000 TCR beta sequences were associated with specific HLA alleles at a false discovery rate of 0.05. Only TCR beta chains were sequenced in this cohort, and the absence of alpha or paired-chain data limited detectable features. According to a later analysis, most CMV-associated TCR beta chains appeared to be HLA-restricted, and the HLA associations seemed to be driven largely by CMV exposure. Roughly uniform sequencing depth across donors was assumed in presence/absence analyses, although this assumption may not hold.

On this clone: This clone's antigen is unknown. One base away there is no much larger clone; base qualities are not given.

The library was made by the immunoSEQ multiplex PCR assay. For the multiplex PCR, a mixture combining 60 forward primers for TCR Vbeta segments and 13 reverse primers for TCR Jbeta segments was used. The CDR3 region of rearranged TCR beta genes was amplified from genomic DNA with a multiplex PCR assay. Amplified TCR beta libraries were sequenced as 87-base-pair reads on the Illumina HiSeq System. In the source study's methods: A later analysis counted about 80 million unique TCR beta chains across the 650 to 800 repertoires, and some 11 million of these chains were shared by at least two donors. Raw reads were error-corrected and collapsed into unique sequences with a nearest-neighbor algorithm that merged closely related sequences to remove PCR and sequencing errors. CDR3 sequences were aligned to IMGT reference sequences to assign V, D and J gene segments. For a sequence to be retained, a match of at least six nucleotides to both a V gene segment and a J gene segment was required. A rearrangement was called productive if the CDR3 had no stop codons and remained in frame with V and J, and every other rearrangement was called non-productive. CDR3 was defined by IMGT convention, running from the second conserved V-encoded cysteine to the conserved J-encoded phenylalanine. Sequences without an unambiguous match to a single V gene segment were excluded from the earlier analysis of 450 to 650 of the donors. In an earlier analysis of several hundred of the donors, a V segment was called functional when productive rearrangements were above 56.7%, and segregating when the standard deviation between donors exceeded 5%. To diagnose cytomegalovirus status from the catalog of TCR beta chain sequences, a statistical classification framework was built. V and J gene assignment, in a later analysis, came from comparing TCR nucleotide sequences with IMGT/GENE-DB human TR gene sequences. A later analysis assigned CDR3 sequences and most-parsimonious VDJ recombination scenarios with the TCRdist pipeline. In a later analysis, every TCR beta chain was defined by the combination of its CDR3 amino acid sequence and its V-gene family, and reads without a unique V-gene family were dropped. As a way to deal with suspected cross-contamination and a sequencing artifact, a later analysis dropped 640 or so nucleotide sequences that were highly shared and had low generation probability. In a later analysis, a clonal expansion index was calculated for each public chain from normalized within-repertoire ranks of inferred template counts. In a later analysis, generation probabilities were computed using a VDJ recombination model fitted to out-of-frame rearrangements, and the results were checked against IGoR. In a later analysis, hypergeometric tests were used to score TCR-TCR, TCR-HLA and TCR-CMV co-occurrence, with a repertoire-size bias correction applied to TCR pairs. To estimate false discovery rates, a later analysis permuted the HLA or CMV assignments 20 times. In a later analysis, co-occurring TCRs were grouped with DBSCAN, and TCRdist sequence similarity was added when clustering was performed within HLA-allele-positive subsets. For co-occurrence clustering, repertoires with fewer than 30,000 or more than 120,000 public chains were excluded, along with a handful of repertoires with anomalous nucleotide sharing. TCRdb retrieved this table from immuneACCESS and kept in-frame rearrangements only. Not all clones are present; in checked studies, unresolved V genes account for under half, and no reason is known for the remainder. The V and J calls and clone size were taken over from that table, and D and trimming were inferred from the DNA. Within this sample are approximately 240,000 clones, with approximately 90% of them counted one time only. The top ten hold over 0.95% of the sample.

The cohort comprised some 730 healthy bone marrow donors. All cohort members were sampled while nominally healthy, although unrecorded immune exposures were likely present. The donor tested CMV seronegative and was one of the 352 seronegative cohort members. Every donor gave a peripheral blood sample, and the peripheral blood mononuclear cells from that sample were used for TCR beta sequencing. The Qiagen DNeasy Blood Extraction Kit was used to extract genomic DNA from the blood cell samples. The sequence derives from a woman aged 18-30 years in good health and CMV-seronegative. Sequenced sample: PBMCs.

The DNA sequence is TGCGCCAGCAGCCCTGGACAGGGGGATCTTACCGAGCAGTACTTC. It translates as CASSPGQGDLTEQYF. The rearrangement joined TRBV5-1 to TRBJ2-7; TRBD1 aligns with 10 central bases. Here V drops 4 bases and J drops 6 bases, and the junction holds 10 bases not matched to any gene. The germline V gene encodes CDR1 SGHRS and CDR2 YFSETQ. Including the terminal cysteine and phenylalanine, the CDR3 comprises 15 residues. Of all the DNA, just the CDR3 is kept, 45 bases in frame from base 1.